Listed here are 29 T cell receptor beta chains from one sample, sequenced in a study of cytomegalovirus exposure and HLA in healthy donors. The PCR ran on 60 Vbeta and 13 Jbeta primers. The protocol was immunoSEQ multiplex PCR, while the TCRdb copy is restricted to in-frame clones and leaves out a portion. The table has 200,000 to 250,000 clones, 70% to 85% seen once. The sequenced sample was PBMCs. Receptors were obtained from a woman aged 40-49 years in good health and CMV-seronegative.

This sequence joins TRBV6-6 and TRBJ2-5; tentatively, D is TRBD1 (5 bases). Germline V gives CDR1 MNHNY, CDR2 SVGAGI (reference sequence). Between the trimmed V and J ends, which lost 6 bases and 5 bases, there was a span of 13 bases. There are 13 residues in the CDR3. Here the CDR3 DNA reads TGTGCCAGCAGCCTGACAGTCCAGGAGACCCAGTACTTC. Its translation is CASSLTVQETQYF.

The chain has TRBV5-1 and TRBJ2-1, with D unclear. CDR3 length: 14 residues. V shed 1 base and J shed 4 bases, with 9 bases lying between them. Per germline, CDR1 SGHRS and CDR2 YFSETQ. The CDR3 bases are TGCGCCAGCAGCTTGCTTATTATGTACAATGAGCAGTTCTTC. This encodes CASSLLIMYNEQFF.

The CDR3 sequence is CATLLGHAGELFF. The CDR3 DNA is TGTGCCACCCTACTCGGACATGCCGGGGAGCTGTTTTTT. The genes are TRBV6-5 and TRBJ2-2, with D tentatively TRBD1 (5 bases). The CDR3 consists of 13 residues. The V gene lost 10 bases and the J gene lost 6 bases, with 15 bases spanning the gap. Germline assignment: CDR1 MNHEY and CDR2 SVGAGI.

This chain links TRBV21-1 with TRBJ1-5; the table's D call TRBD1 went unverified against the DNA. TRBV21-1 is recorded as a pseudogene. This CDR3 has 17 amino acids. CDR3 region: CASSGDRGRLRNQPQHF. CDR3 coding DNA: TGTGCCAGCAGCGGGGACAGGGGGCGCCTCAGAAATCAGCCCCAGCATTTT.

The rearrangement uses TRBV10-3 and TRBJ1-2, with TRBD1 matching 9 bases. Germline loops: CDR1 ENHRY, CDR2 SYGVKD. Germline trimming cut 11 bases from V and 5 bases from J; bases unmatched to any gene: 12. The CDR3 is made up of 14 amino acids. The CDR3 sequence: CASNRDREGYGYTF. The CDR3 bases are TGTGCCTCAAACCGGGACAGGGAGGGATATGGCTACACCTTC.

V usage is TRBV19 and J usage is TRBJ1-2; the D is unclear. The germline V gene encodes CDR1 LNHDA and CDR2 SQIVND (reference sequence). The V end was cut by 8 bases, the J end by 6 bases, with 7 bases between. The CDR3 is 10 residues long. CDR3 DNA sequence: TGTGCCAGTGGGAGGGATGGCTACACCTTC. Translation gives CASGRDGYTF.

V usage is TRBV6-5 and J usage is TRBJ2-7; a possible D gene is TRBD1 (5 bases). The ends were cut back, 9 bases at V and 2 bases at J, with 14 bases in the middle. CDR1 MNHEY and CDR2 SVGAGI come from the germline V gene. The length of the CDR3 is 13 residues. Here the CDR3 DNA reads TGTGCCAGTGGAATTGACAGCGCCTACGAGCAGTACTTC. Translation: CASGIDSAYEQYF.

This clone came up once. V usage is TRBV18 and J usage is TRBJ1-3; 9 bases match TRBD1. CDR1 is KGHSH and CDR2 is LQKENI in the germline V gene. CDR3 length: 16 amino acids. V lost 5 bases, J lost 0 bases, and 5 bases stayed unmatched. The CDR3 DNA reads TGTGCCAGCTCATCCCGGGACAGGGTCTCTGGAAACACCATATATTTT. The encoded protein is CASSSRDRVSGNTIYF.

J is TRBJ2-2 and V is TRBV5-1, with TRBD1 identical over 7 bases. CDR1 and CDR2 (germline): SGHRS, YFSETQ. There are 15 residues in the CDR3. V dropped 4 bases and J dropped 6; count of bases not matched to a gene: 9. In DNA, the CDR3 is TGCGCCAGCAGCCTCGGGACAGCTACGGCCGGGGAGCTGTTTTTT. Amino acids: CASSLGTATAGELFF.

The CDR3 region is CASSTPWGEGTGYTF. For the CDR3, the DNA is TGTGCCAGCAGTACCCCATGGGGGGAGGGAACTGGCTACACCTTC. The chain recombines TRBV28 with TRBJ1-2; possibly TRBD1 for D (5 bases). Germline CDR1 is MDHEN and CDR2 is SYDVKM. Trimming removed 5 bases from V and 7 bases from J, with 20 bases in between. The CDR3 length is 15 residues.

This clone occurred a few times. The V call is TRBV6-1, the J call TRBJ2-7; a weak D match, TRBD2 (5 bases). Trimming pared 3 bases from V and 4 bases from J, leaving 19 bases between. Germline lookup yields CDR1 MNHNS and CDR2 SASEGT. This CDR3 is built from 16 residues. The CDR3: CASSDVRTVGSYEQYF. DNA of the CDR3: TGTGCCAGCAGTGACGTGCGGACTGTGGGTTCGTACGAGCAGTACTTC.

For this clone: Its ends do not fully match the called genes, so a read error is possible. The chain has TRBV5-1 and TRBJ2-3; 8 bases line up with TRBD1. The CDR3 consists of 14 residues. Germline CDR1 and CDR2: SGHRS and YFSETQ. CDR3 nucleotides: TGCGCCAGCAGCTTGGCCCCAGGGACAGGTACGCAGTATTTT. Translating it yields CASSLAPGTGTQYF.

The J gene is TRBJ2-1, the V gene TRBV5-1, with 9 bases matching TRBD2. The CDR3 runs 16 residues. V shed 4 bases and J 8 bases; nucleotides not matched to a gene: 13. Germline V gene data show CDR1 as SGHRS and CDR2 as YFSETQ. The CDR3 nucleotides read TGCGCCAGCAGCCGGGGCGGGGGGGCCGAGGGGGATGAGCAGTTCTTC. Residues: CASSRGGGAEGDEQFF.

The chain couples TRBV7-8 to TRBJ1-3, with 7 bases identical to TRBD1. The CDR3 covers 18 residues. Germline V CDR1 and CDR2: SGHVS, FQNEAQ. V lost 5 bases and J lost 0; bases outside the gene matches: 13. The CDR3: CASSPVPGTALSGNTIYF. DNA of the CDR3: TGTGCCAGCAGCCCTGTCCCCGGGACAGCCCTCTCTGGAAACACCATATATTTT. Looking up the rest from reference TRBV7-8 and TRBJ1-3 gives the full variable domain: GAGVSQSPRYKVAKRGQDVALRCDPISGHVSLFWYQQALGQGPEFLTYFQNEAQLDKSGLPSDRFFAERPEGSVSTLKIQRTQQEDSAVYLCASSPVPGTALSGNTIYFGEGSWLTVV.

Worth noting for this clone: The sample has other DNA sequences that encode this CDR3 too. J is TRBJ2-5 and V is TRBV6-5, with 9 nucleotides matching TRBD1. Germline trimming cut 6 bases from V and 5 bases from J; bases unmatched to any gene: 10. From germline, CDR1 is MNHEY and CDR2 SVGAGI. The CDR3 totals 15 residues. The CDR3, as DNA: TGTGCCAGCAGCAAAGGGACAGGGCGAGGCGAGACCCAGTACTTC. Its translation is CASSKGTGRGETQYF.

This clone was picked up a small number of times. This chain uses TRBV2 with TRBJ1-1; a possible D gene is TRBD1 (6 bases). Germline values: CDR1 SNHLY, CDR2 FYNNEI. The V end lost 3 bases, the J end lost 5 bases, and 10 bases lay between the germline ends. The length of the CDR3 is 13 residues. CDR3 residues: CASSDRGWTEAFF. The CDR3 coding sequence is TGTGCCAGCAGTGACAGGGGTTGGACTGAAGCTTTCTTT.

The chain carries TRBV7-6 and TRBJ1-2, with TRBD1 matching over 7 bases. There are 13 residues in the CDR3. Germline values: CDR1 SGHVS, CDR2 FNYEAQ. Trimming removed 1 base from V and 4 bases from J; junction bases left unmatched: 0. The CDR3 here is CASSLGTGYGYTF. CDR3 DNA: TGTGCCAGCAGCTTAGGGACAGGCTATGGCTACACCTTC. Combining the CDR3 with reference TRBV7-6 and TRBJ1-2 gives the whole variable domain GAGVSQSPRYKVTKRGQDVALRCDPISGHVSLYWYRQALGQGPEFLTYFNYEAQQDKSGLPNDRFSAERPEGSISTLTIQRTEQRDSAMYRCASSLGTGYGYTFGSGTRLTVV.

The rearrangement uses TRBV5-1 and TRBJ2-5, with D unresolved. The CDR3 runs to 15 residues. Between the trimmed V and J ends, which lost 0 bases and 3 bases, there was a span of 12 bases. From germline, CDR1 is SGHRS and CDR2 YFSETQ. CDR3 nucleotide sequence: TGCGCCAGCAGCTTGGCCTGGGCAGGTAAAGAGACCCAGTACTTC. Its protein is CASSLAWAGKETQYF.

This rearrangement joins TRBV28 to TRBJ2-3; 9 nucleotides agree with TRBD1. V shed 10 bases, J shed 3 bases, and the junction held 11 bases outside the gene matches. Germline CDR1 reads MDHEN; CDR2 reads SYDVKM. There are 15 residues in the CDR3. The CDR3 sequence is CATRWDRDGTDTQYF. The CDR3, as DNA: TGTGCCACCCGCTGGGACAGGGATGGTACAGATACGCAGTATTTT.

J is TRBJ2-3 and V is TRBV5-6, with 10 bases fitting TRBD2. The CDR3 has 16 amino acids. Germline V lookup: CDR1 SGHDT, CDR2 YYEEEE. After removal of 3 bases from V and 5 bases from J, the junction contained 9 bases not matched to a gene. CDR3 region: CASSYKRGGRGDTQYF. In DNA form, the CDR3 reads TGTGCCAGCAGCTATAAGCGGGGGGGGCGTGGAGATACGCAGTATTTT.

The V gene is TRBV9, the J gene TRBJ2-7, with 13 bases lining up with TRBD2. CDR3 length: 18 amino acids. With 2 bases clipped from V and 2 bases from J, the junction kept 10 bases outside the gene matches. The V gene's germline CDR1 is SGDLS and CDR2 YYNGEE. The CDR3 DNA is TGTGCCAGCAGCGTGGAGCCCCTTACTAGCGGGGGGGCCTACGAGCAGTACTTC. Protein sequence: CASSVEPLTSGGAYEQYF.

This chain uses TRBV7-2 with TRBJ2-7; 9 bases align to TRBD2. V lost 5 bases and J lost 3; bases outside the gene matches: 8. The CDR3 extends over 15 amino acids. Germline V gene sequence: CDR1 SGHTA, CDR2 FQGNSA. CDR3 coding DNA: TGTGCCAGCAGCCCCTTAGCGGGGGTCCTCTACGAGCAGTACTTC. It yields the protein CASSPLAGVLYEQYF.

This chain joins TRBV7-8 and TRBJ1-2; weak D call: TRBD1 (5 bases). Germline V gives CDR1 SGHVS, CDR2 FQNEAQ. Trimming shortened V by 0 bases and J by 2 bases, and 7 bases separated the two germline ends. The CDR3 extends over 14 amino acids. Written as DNA, the CDR3 is TGTGCCAGCAGCTTAGCGCACAGGAACTATGGCTACACCTTC. It encodes CASSLAHRNYGYTF.

As to this clone: Germline is not matched at one junction end, which may reflect a read error. The chain couples TRBV7-9 to TRBJ2-7; D is unresolved. CDR3 length equals 14 residues. Germline V CDR1 and CDR2: SEHNR, FQNEAQ (reference sequence). CDR3 loop: CASSLGSIPYGQYF. The CDR3 DNA reads as TGTGCCAGCAGCTTAGGGAGTATACCCTACGGGCAGTACTTC.

The chain couples TRBV29-1 to TRBJ2-1, with 7 positions matching TRBD2. The CDR3 has 16 residues. The J segment lost 0 bases and the V segment lost 1 base, leaving 6 bases of the junction unmatched. Germline V gives CDR1 SQVTM, CDR2 ANQGSEA. The CDR3 DNA is TGCAGCGTTGAAGTTGGGCGGGGGAACTCCTACAATGAGCAGTTCTTC. It encodes CSVEVGRGNSYNEQFF.

This clone was detected a few times. The chain couples TRBV6-1 to TRBJ2-2; TRBD2 is a possible D gene (7 bases). Per the germline V gene, CDR1 is MNHNS and CDR2 is SASEGT. There are 13 residues in the CDR3. Trimming removed 6 bases at V and 7 bases at J, with 12 bases between. CDR3 coding DNA: TGTGCCAGCAGCTCGGGGGGCAACGGGGAGCTGTTTTTT. This encodes CASSSGGNGELFF.

This clone was seen more than once but under ten times. This chain uses TRBV4-2 with TRBJ1-4, with a tentative D call TRBD1 (5 bases). CDR1 is LGHNA and CDR2 is YNFKEQ in the germline V gene. Trimming stripped 0 bases from V and 7 bases from J, with 6 bases between. The CDR3 runs to 13 residues. CDR3: CASSQDRVEKLFF. Written as DNA, the CDR3 is TGTGCCAGCAGCCAAGACAGGGTTGAAAAACTGTTTTTT.

The CDR3 coding sequence is TGTGCCAGCAGCTCGGTCACCGGGGAGCTGTTTTTT. Encoded protein: CASSSVTGELFF. This sequence joins TRBV5-6 and TRBJ2-2; the D is unclear. From germline, CDR1 is SGHDT and CDR2 YYEEEE. The V gene lost 3 bases and the J gene lost 4 bases, with 4 bases spanning the gap. The CDR3 covers 12 residues.

This clone was seen more than once but under ten times. The chain combines TRBV5-1 with TRBJ1-4, with D perhaps matching TRBD1 (5 bases). In germline, CDR1 is SGHRS, CDR2 YFSETQ. This CDR3 spans 15 amino acids. The V end was cut by 0 bases, the J end by 5 bases, with 11 bases between. The DNA of the CDR3 is TGCGCCAGCAGCTTGGAGGGGTACGGGAATGAAAAACTGTTTTTT. It encodes CASSLEGYGNEKLFF.